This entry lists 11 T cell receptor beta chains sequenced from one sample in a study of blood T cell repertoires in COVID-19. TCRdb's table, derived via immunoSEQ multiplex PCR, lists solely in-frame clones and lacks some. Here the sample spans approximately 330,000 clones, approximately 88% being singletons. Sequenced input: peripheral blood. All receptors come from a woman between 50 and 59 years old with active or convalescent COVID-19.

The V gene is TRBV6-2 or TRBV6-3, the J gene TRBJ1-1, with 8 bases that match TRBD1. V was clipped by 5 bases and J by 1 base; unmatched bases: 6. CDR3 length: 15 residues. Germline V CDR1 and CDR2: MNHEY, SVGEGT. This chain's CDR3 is CASSRGQGSNTEAFF. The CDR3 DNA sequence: TGTGCCAGCAGTCGCGGACAGGGTTCGAACACTGAAGCTTTCTTT.

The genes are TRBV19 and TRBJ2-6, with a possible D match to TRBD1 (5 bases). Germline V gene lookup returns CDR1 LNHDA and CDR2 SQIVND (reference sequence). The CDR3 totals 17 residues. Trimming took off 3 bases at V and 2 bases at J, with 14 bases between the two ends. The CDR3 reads CASSISTDSTGANVLTF. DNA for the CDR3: TGTGCCAGTAGTATTTCGACCGACAGTACTGGGGCCAACGTCCTGACTTTC.

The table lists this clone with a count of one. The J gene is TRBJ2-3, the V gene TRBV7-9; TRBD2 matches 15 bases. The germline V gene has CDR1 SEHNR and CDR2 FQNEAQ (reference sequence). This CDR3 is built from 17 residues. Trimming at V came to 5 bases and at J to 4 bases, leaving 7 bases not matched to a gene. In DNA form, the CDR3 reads TGTGCCAGCAGCCCCGGGACTAGCGGGAGGTTCCCAGATACGCAGTATTTT. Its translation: CASSPGTSGRFPDTQYF.

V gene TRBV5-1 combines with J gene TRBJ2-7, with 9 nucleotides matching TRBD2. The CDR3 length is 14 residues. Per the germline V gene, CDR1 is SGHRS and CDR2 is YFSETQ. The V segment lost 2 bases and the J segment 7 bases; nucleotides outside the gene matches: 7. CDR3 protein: CASSFGGRALEQYF. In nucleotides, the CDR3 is TGCGCCAGCAGCTTTGGCGGGAGGGCCCTTGAGCAGTACTTC.

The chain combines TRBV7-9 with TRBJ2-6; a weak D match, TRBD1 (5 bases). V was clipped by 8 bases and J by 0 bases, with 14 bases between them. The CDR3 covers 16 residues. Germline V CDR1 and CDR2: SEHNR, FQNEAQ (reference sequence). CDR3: CASGQQAFSGANVLTF. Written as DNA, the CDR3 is TGTGCCAGCGGACAACAGGCGTTCTCTGGGGCCAACGTCCTGACTTTC.

CDR3 amino acids: CASSLSSTVKAHSNQPQHF. As DNA, the CDR3 is TGTGCCAGCAGCTTAAGCTCGACAGTAAAAGCCCATAGCAATCAGCCCCAGCATTTT. V gene TRBV7-3 combines with J gene TRBJ1-5; tentative D call: TRBD1 (5 bases). Germline assignment: CDR1 SGHTA and CDR2 FQGTGA. CDR3 size: 19 residues. V gave up 1 base and J gave up 0 bases, with 19 bases separating them.

The CDR3 DNA sequence: TGCAGTGTCTCCGATAGAGAGACCCAGTACTTC. It specifies CSVSDRETQYF. The genes are TRBV20-1 and TRBJ2-5; D is undetermined. The V and J ends lost 7 bases and 4 bases respectively, with 10 bases between them. The CDR3 runs 11 residues. Germline V CDR1 and CDR2: DFQATT, SNEGSKA (reference sequence).

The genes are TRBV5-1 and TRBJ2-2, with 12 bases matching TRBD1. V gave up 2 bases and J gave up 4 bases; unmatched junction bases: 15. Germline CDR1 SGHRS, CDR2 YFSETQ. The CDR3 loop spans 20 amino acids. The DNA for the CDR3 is TGCGCCAGCAGCTTCCGTTCTCCGGGACAGGGGGCCATTCTCACCGGGGAGCTGTTTTTT. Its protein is CASSFRSPGQGAILTGELFF.

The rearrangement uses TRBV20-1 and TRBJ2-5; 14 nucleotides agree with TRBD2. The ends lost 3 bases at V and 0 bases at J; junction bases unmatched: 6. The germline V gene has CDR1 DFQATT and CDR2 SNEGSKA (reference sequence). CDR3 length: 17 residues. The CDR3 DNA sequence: TGCAGTGCTAGTGGACTAGCGGGGGGCCCGTACCAAGAGACCCAGTACTTC. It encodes CSASGLAGGPYQETQYF.

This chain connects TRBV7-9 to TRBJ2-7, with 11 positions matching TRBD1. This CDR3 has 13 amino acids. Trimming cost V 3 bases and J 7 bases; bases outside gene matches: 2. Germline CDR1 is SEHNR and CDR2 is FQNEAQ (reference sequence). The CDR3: CASSLGQGVEQYF. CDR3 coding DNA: TGTGCCAGCAGCTTGGGACAGGGGGTGGAGCAGTACTTC. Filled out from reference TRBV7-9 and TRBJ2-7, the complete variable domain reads DTGVSQNPRHKITKRGQNVTFRCDPISEHNRLYWYRQTLGQGPEFLTYFQNEAQLEKSRLLSDRFSAERPKGSFSTLEIQRTEQGDSAMYLCASSLGQGVEQYFGPGTRLTVT.

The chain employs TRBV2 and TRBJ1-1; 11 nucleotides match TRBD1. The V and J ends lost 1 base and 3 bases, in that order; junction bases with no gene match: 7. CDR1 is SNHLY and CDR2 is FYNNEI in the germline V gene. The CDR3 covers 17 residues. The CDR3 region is CASSEEEGTGGDTEAFF. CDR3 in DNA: TGTGCCAGCAGTGAAGAGGAGGGGACAGGGGGGGACACTGAAGCTTTCTTT.